The 27 T cell receptor beta chains presented below share a single source sample, sequenced in a study of shared clonotypes between healthy human individuals (TCRdb year 2020). Libraries were made using the immunoSEQ multiplex PCR assay. TCRdb obtained this table from immuneACCESS and retained in-frame rearrangements with V and J assigned. These tables miss some clones; where compared with another copy, unresolved V genes account for less than half of the shortfall, and the remainder is unexplained. The sample has over 2,000,000 clones on record, about 93% of them singletons. The ten largest make up less than 2% of the sample. CD8 naive samples consisted of CD45RO-negative cells that were positively selected for CCR7, yielding a CD45RA+CCR7+ population without TemRA cells. Material for sequencing was naive CD8+ T cells from PBMCs. The cell subset or site label of this sample denotes: CD45RA+CCR7+. These receptors came from a man between 18 and 35 years old in good health. Some clones in this sample may be carry-over from other donors' samples.

This chain links TRBV19 with TRBJ2-1; TRBD2 might be the D (6 bases). The CDR3 is 15 residues long. CDR1 and CDR2 from the germline V gene are LNHDA and SQIVND (reference sequence). V dropped 8 bases and J dropped 1 base, with 15 bases sitting between them. The CDR3 reads CASSSRETSYNEQFF. The CDR3 bases are TGTGCCAGTTCCTCGCGGGAAACGTCCTACAATGAGCAGTTCTTC. The complete variable domain, with remaining parts taken from reference TRBV19 and TRBJ2-1, reads DGGITQSPKYLFRKEGQNVTLSCEQNLNHDAMYWYRQDPGQGLRLIYYSQIVNDFQKGDIAEGYSVSREKKESFPLTVTSAQKNPTAFYLCASSSRETSYNEQFFGPGTRLTVL.

This chain links TRBV9 with TRBJ2-3; TRBD2 agrees at 10 bases. Germline lookup yields CDR1 SGDLS and CDR2 YYNGEE. The length of the CDR3 is 16 residues. With V trimmed by 0 bases and J by 7 bases, 8 bases remained unmatched. CDR3 bases: TGTGCCAGCAGCGTAGCTCTAGCGGGGGATACCTATACGCAGTATTTT. Amino acids: CASSVALAGDTYTQYF.

Notes on this clone: Other DNA sequences within the sample encode an identical CDR3. The genes are TRBV11-2 and TRBJ2-5; D unresolved. CDR1 and CDR2 (germline): SGHAT, FQNNGV. Trimming removed 4 bases from V and 4 bases from J, with 4 bases in between. The CDR3 spans 11 residues. The CDR3 protein is CASSSRETQYF. CDR3 sequence (DNA): TGTGCCAGCAGCTCGAGAGAGACCCAGTACTTC.

The rearrangement links TRBV12-5 to TRBJ1-2; the match to TRBD1 covers 7 bases. The germline gives CDR1 LGHNT, CDR2 FRNRAP. Unmatched junction bases numbered 9, after V lost 7 bases and J lost 7 bases. CDR3 length: 13 residues. The CDR3 reads CASAPDREFGYTF. For the CDR3, the DNA is TGTGCTAGTGCCCCCGACAGGGAGTTTGGCTACACCTTC.

V gene TRBV28 combines with J gene TRBJ2-2; 8 bases map to TRBD2. The CDR3 is 17 amino acids. From germline, CDR1 is MDHEN and CDR2 SYDVKM. V shed 4 bases and J 0 bases; nucleotides not matched to a gene: 7. The CDR3 bases are TGTGCCAGCAGTTCTCCCGTAGCGGGACCGAACACCGGGGAGCTGTTTTTT. Translating gives CASSSPVAGPNTGELFF.

This chain connects TRBV7-9 to TRBJ1-2; tentative D call: TRBD1 (6 bases). CDR3 length: 15 amino acids. Germline CDR1 and CDR2: SEHNR and FQNEAQ (reference sequence). V was shortened by 1 base and J by 6 bases, with 15 bases between the two germline ends. The CDR3 DNA follows: TGTGCCAGCAGCTTAGGTGGCAGGGGACGCGATGGCTACACCTTC. Encoded protein: CASSLGGRGRDGYTF.

This clone was seen only once. The V gene is TRBV7-9, the J gene TRBJ2-7; D perhaps matches TRBD1 (5 bases). The germline V and J ends were trimmed by 4 bases and 7 bases, with 11 bases remaining between them. The CDR3 is 12 amino acids. Germline assignment: CDR1 SEHNR and CDR2 FQNEAQ (reference sequence). The CDR3 coding sequence is TGTGCCAGCAGCTCTTTTGGGGCGGAGCAGTACTTC. This translates into CASSSFGAEQYF.

This clone was observed once. The chain joins TRBV28 to TRBJ2-3; 7 bases line up with TRBD2. The CDR3 is 16 residues long. CDR1 MDHEN and CDR2 SYDVKM come from the germline V gene. Trimming took 6 bases from V and 2 from J; bases not matched to a gene: 11. The CDR3 reads CASSLRGGGYTDTQYF. The CDR3, as DNA: TGTGCCAGCAGCCTCCGTGGGGGGGGGTACACAGATACGCAGTATTTT.

The chain carries TRBV5-8 and TRBJ2-1; maybe TRBD2 (6 bases). Per the germline V gene, CDR1 is SGHTS and CDR2 is YDEGEE. There are 15 residues in the CDR3. Trimming pared 1 base from V and 6 bases from J, leaving 14 bases between. CDR3 nucleotides: TGTGCCAGCAGCTTGTTGGCGGGGTCCACCAATGAGCAGTTCTTC. Translation: CASSLLAGSTNEQFF.

J is TRBJ2-1 and V is TRBV19; D is possibly TRBD2 (6 bases). CDR1 and CDR2 from the germline V gene are LNHDA and SQIVND (reference sequence). V lost 3 bases, J lost 3 bases, and 9 bases lay in between. The CDR3 has 14 residues. The CDR3 DNA reads TGTGCCAGTAGTATCCGCGGGGACTACAATGAGCAGTTCTTC. Its protein product is CASSIRGDYNEQFF.

The chain carries TRBV5-6 and TRBJ1-6; weak D call: TRBD1 (5 bases). CDR3 length: 14 amino acids. V was pared by 4 bases and J by 5 bases, with 10 bases between. Germline values: CDR1 SGHDT, CDR2 YYEEEE. The CDR3 DNA follows: TGTGCCAGCAGCACGCAGGGTAATAATTCACCCCTCCACTTT. This gives the protein CASSTQGNNSPLHF.

The rearrangement uses TRBV2 and TRBJ2-3; 9 nucleotides agree with TRBD2. Per germline, CDR1 SNHLY and CDR2 FYNNEI. With V trimmed by 6 bases and J by 2 bases, 6 bases remained unmatched. This CDR3 spans 15 amino acids. Here the CDR3 reads CASSSGTSPTDTQYF. CDR3 nucleotide sequence: TGTGCCAGCAGCTCCGGGACTAGCCCCACAGATACGCAGTATTTT.

The chain has TRBV4-3 and TRBJ2-1, with D perhaps matching TRBD1 (7 bases). CDR1 and CDR2 from the germline V gene are LGHNA and YSLEER. The CDR3 runs 14 residues. V was clipped by 1 base and J by 9 bases, with 13 bases between them. The CDR3 bases are TGCGCCAGCAGCCAAGGGGCAGGGGGGACTGAGCAGTTCTTC. This sequence encodes CASSQGAGGTEQFF.

V gene TRBV6-5 combines with J gene TRBJ2-1; 9 bases match TRBD2. The V gene end was trimmed by 5 bases and the J gene end by 5 bases; junction bases not matched to a gene: 7. The CDR3 length is 15 residues. Germline CDR1 reads MNHEY; CDR2 reads SVGAGI. The DNA for the CDR3 is TGTGCCAGCAGTACCGGTGCGGGAGGGAACAATGAGCAGTTCTTC. Its translation is CASSTGAGGNNEQFF.

The V gene is TRBV2, the J gene TRBJ2-1, with unresolved D. The CDR3 runs 14 residues. Per the germline V gene, CDR1 is SNHLY and CDR2 is FYNNEI. Trimming left V 3 bases short and J 3 bases short, with 9 bases between. The CDR3 loop is CASSEYRNYNEQFF. The CDR3 nucleotides read TGTGCCAGCAGTGAGTATCGAAACTACAATGAGCAGTTCTTC. The whole variable domain, filled in from reference TRBV2 and TRBJ2-1, reads EPEVTQTPSHQVTQMGQEVILRCVPISNHLYFYWYRQILGQKVEFLVSFYNNEISEKSEIFDDQFSVERPDGSNFTLKIRSTKLEDSAMYFCASSEYRNYNEQFFGPGTRLTVL.

This chain links TRBV28 with TRBJ2-3; D gene ambiguous. V dropped 2 bases and J dropped 6 bases, with 6 bases sitting between them. CDR1 MDHEN and CDR2 SYDVKM come from the germline V gene. The length of the CDR3 is 12 residues. The CDR3 coding sequence is TGTGCCAGCAGTTTAGCTAGTGATACGCAGTATTTT. Translating gives CASSLASDTQYF.

The chain recombines TRBV7-2 with TRBJ2-7, with D possibly TRBD2 on 6 matching bases. Germline V gene sequence: CDR1 SGHTA, CDR2 FQGNSA. CDR3 size: 15 residues. Trimming removed 5 bases at V and 4 bases at J, with 18 bases between. The CDR3 DNA sequence: TGTGCCAGCAGCGGCGCGGGGTCTATAATTTACGAGCAGTACTTC. This encodes CASSGAGSIIYEQYF.

The chain links TRBV27 to TRBJ2-3; TRBD2 is a possible D gene (5 bases). Germline CDR1 is MNHEY and CDR2 is SMNVEV (reference sequence). V was cut by 0 bases and J by 1 base, with 14 bases left in between. The CDR3 contains 17 residues. The CDR3 DNA follows: TGTGCCAGCAGTTTATCGGTCTGGACTCCTCGCACAGATACGCAGTATTTT. Translating gives CASSLSVWTPRTDTQYF.

The J gene is TRBJ2-5, the V gene TRBV28, with 9 bases aligning to TRBD2. Trimming at V came to 3 bases and at J to 4 bases, leaving 15 bases not matched to a gene. Germline V gene sequence: CDR1 MDHEN, CDR2 SYDVKM. CDR3 length: 18 residues. The CDR3 bases are TGTGCCAGCAGTTTTGGCGGACTAGCGAGCCACTGGGGAGAGACCCAGTACTTC. Translated: CASSFGGLASHWGETQYF.

As for this clone: Other nucleotide sequences in the sample specify the same CDR3. The chain carries TRBV27 and TRBJ1-2, with TRBD1 as a possible D gene (5 bases). There are 13 residues in the CDR3. With 3 bases removed from V and 4 bases from J, the gap between germline ends came to 9 bases. The germline V gene encodes CDR1 MNHEY and CDR2 SMNVEV (reference sequence). CDR3 in amino acids: CASSFSGGYGYTF. In DNA, the CDR3 is TGTGCCAGCAGTTTCTCGGGGGGCTATGGCTACACCTTC.

The chain uses TRBV11-2 and TRBJ2-7, with 7 positions matching TRBD1. Trimming took 1 base from V and 5 from J; bases not matched to a gene: 11. Germline V lookup: CDR1 SGHAT, CDR2 FQNNGV. CDR3 length: 16 amino acids. CDR3 in amino acids: CASSLGDSPFLHEQYF. CDR3 bases: TGTGCCAGCAGCTTAGGGGACAGTCCGTTTTTGCACGAGCAGTACTTC.

The chain has TRBV9 and TRBJ2-7, with D hard to call. Germline V gene sequence: CDR1 SGDLS, CDR2 YYNGEE. The CDR3 consists of 14 residues. V was cut by 3 bases and J by 0 bases, with 10 bases left in between. This chain's CDR3 is CASSAGSSSYEQYF. DNA for the CDR3: TGTGCCAGCAGCGCCGGATCCAGCTCCTACGAGCAGTACTTC. Complete variable domain (other parts from reference TRBV9 and TRBJ2-7): DSGVTQTPKHLITATGQRVTLRCSPRSGDLSVYWYQQSLDQGLQFLIQYYNGEERAKGNILERFSAQQFPDLHSELNLSSLELGDSALYFCASSAGSSSYEQYFGPGTRLTVT.

This chain uses TRBV11-2 with TRBJ2-5, with D unresolved. The ends were cut back, 2 bases at V and 1 base at J, with 11 bases in the middle. This CDR3 has 15 amino acids. Germline values: CDR1 SGHAT, CDR2 FQNNGV. The CDR3: CASSLRLATQETQYF. The CDR3 DNA reads as TGTGCCAGCAGCTTAAGGTTGGCGACCCAAGAGACCCAGTACTTC.

The chain joins TRBV5-4 to TRBJ2-1, with unresolved D. This CDR3 contains 12 residues. Germline CDR1 reads SGHNT; CDR2 reads YYREEE (reference sequence). Trimming took 4 bases from V and 8 from J, leaving 10 bases between them. The CDR3 loop is CASSLPSYEQFF. In DNA, the CDR3 is TGTGCCAGCAGCCTCCCCTCCTATGAGCAGTTCTTC.

The J gene is TRBJ1-1, the V gene TRBV4-1; 8 bases line up with TRBD1. The junction had 9 bases not matched to a gene; V was cut back by 1 base and J by 2 bases. Germline CDR1 MGHRA, CDR2 YSYEKL. The CDR3 consists of 17 residues. The CDR3 nucleotides read TGCGCCAGCAGCCAAGGGTTTACAGGGGGAGAAAACACTGAAGCTTTCTTT. It specifies CASSQGFTGGENTEAFF.

This sequence joins TRBV27 and TRBJ1-4; 10 bases match TRBD1. The V gene's germline CDR1 is MNHEY and CDR2 SMNVEV (reference sequence). The V gene end was trimmed by 4 bases and the J gene end by 8 bases; junction bases not matched to a gene: 13. The CDR3 sequence is 17 residues long. CDR3 protein: CASSSLLGGQGSEKLFF. CDR3 DNA sequence: TGTGCCAGCAGTTCATTATTGGGGGGACAGGGGAGCGAAAAACTGTTTTTT.

The V gene is TRBV27, the J gene TRBJ2-7; weak D call: TRBD2 (5 bases). CDR1 and CDR2 (germline): MNHEY, SMNVEV (reference sequence). This CDR3 has 14 amino acids. V gave up 3 bases and J gave up 2 bases, with 11 bases separating them. DNA for the CDR3: TGTGCCAGCAGTTTCGCTGGGAGTCCCTACGAGCAGTACTTC. Residues: CASSFAGSPYEQYF.